Sequencing of this T cell receptor beta chain was carried out in a study of blood T cells in healthy people across ages. About the research overall: Template-switching capture recovered about one barcoded beta molecule per two T cells. Whole-study findings and limits: Naive T cell percentage by flow cytometry tracked strongly with beta diversity.

Note on this clonotype: Its antigen remains unidentified.

With a J-beta primer mix and a sample-barcoded 5' primer, a second PCR ran about 6 to 11 cycles. From the 5' RACE reads, TCRdb called clonotypes with MiXCR, one entry per CDR3 protein. Among under 1,000,000 distinct CDR3 sequences, more than 35% were seen once, and the ten largest hold around 18%. They isolated at least 6 million PBMCs from each sample. The CDR3 spans 12 residues. The germline CDR1 and CDR2 sequences are DFQATT and SNEGSKA (reference sequence). The rearrangement joins TRBV20-1 to TRBJ2-7; D could derive from TRBD1 or TRBD2 (5 bases each). The J call may be incorrect, as the DNA end agrees better with TRBJ2-5. This receptor was identified in a man older than 75 in good health. Sequencing was done on a sample of blood. The CDR3 is CSAPGRAETQYF. The CDR3 nucleotides read TGCAGTGCGCCGGGACGGGCAGAGACCCAGTACTTC.